This record looks at one TCR beta chain sequence and its context. The antigen remains undetermined. The sample comes from a study of shared clonotypes between healthy human individuals. In the study overall: Each donor's CD4 naive and CD4 memory cells filled three plates apiece, CD8 naive two, and CD8 memory one. Whole-study findings and limits: Sampling used blood alone; tissue repertoires probably differ. Read depth was anticipated to influence clonotype sharing among donors.

In the original workflow: ImmunoSEQ junction-only sequences lacked quality scores, so their filtering differed. Data came from immunoSEQ multiplex PCR; TCRdb stores just in-frame clones and leaves some out. That table is the source of V, J and clone size, and D and trimming were worked out from the DNA. The repertoire holds about 1.4 million clones, with 96% as singletons. The CDR3 has 15 amino acids. V lost 5 bases, J lost 2 bases, and 9 bases stayed unmatched. CDR1 MNHEY and CDR2 SMNVEV come from the germline V gene (reference sequence). The chain employs TRBV27 and TRBJ2-7, with TRBD2 identical over 7 bases. This receptor was identified in a man aged 25 to 45 in good health. The sample was naive CD4+ T cells sorted from blood. As to subset: CD45RA+ positively selected. CDR3 DNA sequence: TGTGCCAGCAGTCAGAGAGGGCTAGCGGCCTACGAGCAGTACTTC. Its translation is CASSQRGLAAYEQYF.